The 24 T cell receptor beta chains listed next were all sequenced from one sample in a study of shared clonotypes between healthy human individuals (TCRdb year 2020). To prepare the library, the immunoSEQ multiplex PCR assay was applied. Held by TCRdb, this immuneACCESS table contains in-frame sequences only and omits some clones. Under half of the omission traces to an unresolved V gene where checked; the cause of the rest is unknown. The sample yields 2,500,000 or so clones; about 92% were counted once. The top ten constitute roughly 0.14% of the sample. The specimen sequenced was naive CD4+ T cells sorted from blood. The cell subset or site tag for this specimen amounts to: CD45RA+ positively selected. The source is a man between 18 and 29 years old in good health.

This chain joins TRBV7-2 and TRBJ2-2; D tentatively fits TRBD1 or TRBD2 (5 bases each). This CDR3 is 15 amino acids long. V lost 4 bases and J lost 2, with 11 bases in between. Germline lookup yields CDR1 SGHTA and CDR2 FQGNSA. The CDR3 loop reads CASSSADTNTGELFF. For the CDR3, the DNA is TGTGCCAGCAGCTCAGCGGACACCAACACCGGGGAGCTGTTTTTT.

The chain links TRBV5-4 to TRBJ2-5, with 12 bases that match TRBD2. After removal of 3 bases from V and 2 bases from J, the junction contained 2 bases not matched to a gene. CDR1 is SGHNT, CDR2 YYREEE, per germline (reference sequence). This CDR3 has 15 amino acids. CDR3: CASSSTSGRQETQYF. As DNA, the CDR3 is TGTGCCAGCAGCTCGACTAGCGGGAGACAAGAGACCCAGTACTTC.

In DNA, the CDR3 is TGTGCCACTCTGGGGGCAGGATCCTACGAGCAGTACTTC. It specifies CATLGAGSYEQYF. The V and J genes are TRBV6-1 and TRBJ2-7, with D maybe TRBD1 (6 bases). The CDR3 has 13 residues. V gave up 10 bases and J gave up 1 base, with 14 bases separating them. Germline V gene data show CDR1 as MNHNS and CDR2 as SASEGT.

The chain links TRBV28 to TRBJ2-3; D gene uncertain. Germline loops: CDR1 MDHEN, CDR2 SYDVKM. This CDR3 has 14 residues. The germline V and J ends were trimmed by 5 bases and 5 bases, with 14 bases remaining between them. CDR3 sequence (DNA): TGTGCCAGCAGTCCCCCGGGTGGGATAGATACGCAGTATTTT. As protein: CASSPPGGIDTQYF. Together with reference TRBV28 and TRBJ2-3, the CDR3 gives the full variable domain: DVKVTQSSRYLVKRTGEKVFLECVQDMDHENMFWYRQDPGLGLRLIYFSYDVKMKEKGDIPEGYSVSREKKERFSLILESASTNQTSMYLCASSPPGGIDTQYFGPGTRLTVL.

V gene TRBV21-1 combines with J gene TRBJ1-2. TRBV21-1 is termed a pseudogene. The CDR3 totals 13 residues. The CDR3 DNA reads TGTGCCAGCAGCAAACCAACGGACTATGGCTACACCTTC. It translates to CASSKPTDYGYTF.

The rearrangement links TRBV5-6 to TRBJ1-6; a weak D match, TRBD1 (5 bases). Germline V lookup: CDR1 SGHDT, CDR2 YYEEEE. Trimming cost V 1 base and J 7 bases, with 9 bases left between them. The CDR3 loop spans 14 amino acids. The CDR3 reads CASSLSTVNSPLHF. CDR3 nucleotide sequence: TGTGCCAGCAGCTTGTCGACAGTAAATTCACCCCTCCACTTT.

Notes on this clone: This sample also contains other DNA sequences that code for the same CDR3. The chain is built from TRBV5-4 and TRBJ2-1, with D tentatively TRBD2 (6 bases). The germline gives CDR1 SGHNT, CDR2 YYREEE (reference sequence). This CDR3 region has 15 residues. The V and J ends lost 0 bases and 0 bases respectively, with 7 bases between them. CDR3 sequence reads: CASSLVGGSYNEQFF. The CDR3 nucleotides read TGTGCCAGCAGCTTGGTGGGGGGCTCCTACAATGAGCAGTTCTTC.

The chain links TRBV4-3 to TRBJ2-7; D could derive from TRBD1 or TRBD2 (5 bases each). CDR1 LGHNA and CDR2 YSLEER come from the germline V gene. There are 16 residues in the CDR3. V shed 0 bases and J shed 4 bases, with 16 bases lying between them. CDR3 sequence reads: CASSQDNGAARYEQYF. CDR3 in DNA: TGCGCCAGCAGCCAAGACAACGGGGCAGCGCGATACGAGCAGTACTTC.

The chain links TRBV28 to TRBJ1-4; the D gene is possibly TRBD1 (6 bases). V was shortened by 7 bases and J by 3 bases, with 12 bases between the two germline ends. The CDR3 contains 14 residues. Looked up from germline, CDR1 is MDHEN and CDR2 is SYDVKM. CDR3 bases: TGTGCCAGCACCCTAGGGGGGCCTAATGAAAAACTGTTTTTT. It is translated as CASTLGGPNEKLFF.

The chain carries TRBV19 and TRBJ2-6; weak D call: TRBD2 (5 bases). Trimming shortened V by 4 bases and J by 4 bases, and 17 bases separated the two germline ends. Germline loops: CDR1 LNHDA, CDR2 SQIVND (reference sequence). There are 17 residues in the CDR3. The CDR3 nucleotides are TGTGCCAGTAGTAGGGTTTACGGGGAGTCCGGGGCCAACGTCCTGACTTTC. It is translated as CASSRVYGESGANVLTF. Variable domain in full (rest from reference TRBV19 and TRBJ2-6): DGGITQSPKYLFRKEGQNVTLSCEQNLNHDAMYWYRQDPGQGLRLIYYSQIVNDFQKGDIAEGYSVSREKKESFPLTVTSAQKNPTAFYLCASSRVYGESGANVLTFGAGSRLTVL.

This clone is a singleton in its sample. The rearrangement links TRBV5-6 to TRBJ2-5; 7 bases agree with TRBD1. The CDR3 is 12 amino acids. CDR1 and CDR2 from the germline V gene are SGHDT and YYEEEE. The V gene end was trimmed by 0 bases and the J gene end by 8 bases; junction bases not matched to a gene: 1. The DNA of the CDR3 is TGTGCCAGCAGCTTGGACAGGGGAACCCAGTACTTC. Amino acid sequence: CASSLDRGTQYF.

Remarks on this clone: Other DNA sequences in this sample translate to the same CDR3. The chain is built from TRBV6-5 and TRBJ2-6; D uncertain. The germline V and J ends were trimmed by 2 bases and 0 bases, with 5 bases remaining between them. CDR3 length: 15 residues. Germline CDR1 MNHEY, CDR2 SVGAGI. This chain's CDR3 is CASSYGVSGANVLTF. Here the CDR3 DNA reads TGTGCCAGCAGTTACGGAGTCTCTGGGGCCAACGTCCTGACTTTC.

The chain joins TRBV23-1 to TRBJ1-5, with 12 bases that match TRBD1. TRBV23-1 is assigned to the ORF class and has an uncertain function. The CDR3 length is 20 residues. The J segment lost 2 bases and the V segment lost 6 bases, leaving 17 bases of the junction unmatched. The CDR3 sequence: CASSPASGQGAGSGNQPQHF. The CDR3 DNA reads TGCGCCAGCAGCCCGGCATCGGGACAGGGGGCCGGTTCGGGCAATCAGCCCCAGCATTTT.

Concerning this clone: The sample has other DNA sequences that encode this CDR3 too. The chain uses TRBV28 and TRBJ1-4; D gene unclear. The CDR3 has 11 residues. Germline V gene lookup returns CDR1 MDHEN and CDR2 SYDVKM. Trimming shortened V by 3 bases and J by 8 bases, and 4 bases separated the two germline ends. For the CDR3, the DNA is TGTGCCAGCAGTTTTCGCGAAAAACTGTTTTTT. Protein: CASSFREKLFF.

About this clone itself: One end of the junction varies from germline; a read error may be responsible. The chain links TRBV7-7 to TRBJ2-7; 8 positions match TRBD1. Germline-derived CDR1 and CDR2 are SSHAT and FNYEAQ (reference sequence). This CDR3 has 18 amino acids. The CDR3 reads CASSLPRSSTGGSYEQYF. In DNA, the CDR3 is TGTGCTAGCAGCTTACCGCGATCTTCAACAGGGGGCTCCTACGAGCAGTACTTC.

The J gene is TRBJ2-4, the V gene TRBV2, with 9 bases aligning to TRBD1. The J segment lost 2 bases and the V segment lost 4 bases, leaving 6 bases of the junction unmatched. Looked up from germline, CDR1 is SNHLY and CDR2 is FYNNEI. The CDR3 is made up of 16 amino acids. The CDR3, as DNA: TGTGCCAGCAGTGCCCGGGACAGGGCCTCCAAAAACATTCAGTACTTC. The encoded protein is CASSARDRASKNIQYF.

The J gene is TRBJ2-1, the V gene TRBV11-2; no reliable D call. The CDR3 loop spans 16 amino acids. The germline V gene encodes CDR1 SGHAT and CDR2 FQNNGV. Trimming took 5 bases from V and 0 from J, leaving 14 bases between them. Written as DNA, the CDR3 is TGTGCCAGCAGCGACTTAGGGCTTCGCTCCTACAATGAGCAGTTCTTC. It encodes CASSDLGLRSYNEQFF.

The chain joins TRBV6-1 to TRBJ2-3; D is unresolved. V was pared by 10 bases and J by 4 bases, with 12 bases between. The length of the CDR3 is 12 residues. Germline CDR1 and CDR2: MNHNS and SASEGT. The CDR3, as DNA: TGTGCCACCTCGCCGGCGGCAGATACGCAGTATTTT. Translated, it gives CATSPAADTQYF.

The chain joins TRBV6-5 to TRBJ1-1, with D possibly matching TRBD1 (5 bases). Deletions cut 9 bases from V and 4 bases from J, with 15 bases between. This CDR3 has 13 amino acids. CDR1 and CDR2 from the germline V gene are MNHEY and SVGAGI. The CDR3 region is CASLGGGGTEAFF. CDR3 in DNA: TGTGCCAGTCTGGGGGGTGGGGGCACTGAAGCTTTCTTT.

This chain connects TRBV5-1 to TRBJ1-6, with D uncertain. With 0 bases removed from V and 10 bases from J, the gap between germline ends came to 8 bases. Per the germline V gene, CDR1 is SGHRS and CDR2 is YFSETQ. The CDR3 loop spans 13 amino acids. In DNA form, the CDR3 reads TGCGCCAGCAGCTTGGGTATCGACTCACCCCTCCACTTT. It translates to CASSLGIDSPLHF.

The gene calls are TRBV13 and TRBJ1-1, with 11 bases fitting TRBD1. Germline loops: CDR1 PRHDT, CDR2 FYEKMQ (reference sequence). The V gene end was trimmed by 5 bases and the J gene end by 1 base; junction bases not matched to a gene: 12. This CDR3 has 18 amino acids. The CDR3: CASSRRTGGAPPNTEAFF. The DNA for the CDR3 is TGTGCCAGCAGCCGAAGGACAGGGGGCGCTCCGCCGAACACTGAAGCTTTCTTT. The full variable domain, completed using reference TRBV13 and TRBJ1-1, is AAGVIQSPRHLIKEKRETATLKCYPIPRHDTVYWYQQGPGQDPQFLISFYEKMQSDKGSIPDRFSAQQFSDYHSELNMSSLELGDSALYFCASSRRTGGAPPNTEAFFGQGTRLTVV.

The chain couples TRBV7-9 to TRBJ1-1; D unresolved. The CDR3 totals 12 residues. The germline V gene has CDR1 SEHNR and CDR2 FQNEAQ (reference sequence). V lost 5 bases, J lost 3 bases, and 7 bases lay in between. CDR3 region: CASSETYTEAFF. The CDR3, as DNA: TGTGCCAGCAGCGAGACTTACACTGAAGCTTTCTTT.

Comments on this clone: Within the sample, other DNA sequences also encode this same CDR3. This chain joins TRBV5-4 and TRBJ2-6, with 7 bases lining up with TRBD2. J gave up 2 bases and V 4 bases, and 3 bases lay outside the gene matches. This CDR3 is 15 amino acids long. The germline CDR1 and CDR2 sequences are SGHNT and YYREEE (reference sequence). CDR3 residues: CASSLGGAGANVLTF. Here the CDR3 DNA reads TGTGCCAGCAGCCTGGGGGGGGCTGGGGCCAACGTCCTGACTTTC.

The chain is built from TRBV7-6 and TRBJ2-3; TRBD2 matches at 9 bases. The CDR3 has 17 amino acids. Germline CDR1 and CDR2: SGHVS and FNYEAQ. Losses at the gene ends were 1 base for V and 7 bases for J; bases not matched to a gene: 12. The DNA of the CDR3 is TGTGCCAGCAGCTTAGGCCTAGCGGGGTTCTCCCTGAATACGCAGTATTTT. Translation: CASSLGLAGFSLNTQYF.